The clone carrying this T cell receptor beta chain was detected only once. Per the original methods: Amplifying reference gene primers gave estimates of nucleated cell counts. The assay was immunoSEQ multiplex PCR, and TCRdb's table has in-frame clones only and misses some. The DNA was the basis for D and trimming; V, J and clone size are from that table. Of approximately 24,000 clones listed, 89% are singletons. The data derive from a study of blood T cell repertoires in COVID-19. In the study overall: The study drew acute and convalescent COVID-19 samples from the United States, Italy and Spain. T cells, B-cell-depleted T cells, or PBMCs provided the cDNA or gDNA that served as material.

Germline values: CDR1 MGHDK, CDR2 SYGVNS. CDR3 length: 16 amino acids. Trimming removed 0 bases from V and 1 base from J, with 10 bases in between. The source is an older woman with active COVID-19. The chain carries TRBV25-1 and TRBJ1-3, with no clear D. Sequencing used peripheral blood. This chain's CDR3 is CASSEYLSVSGNTIYF. The CDR3 DNA reads TGTGCCAGCAGTGAATATTTAAGCGTTTCTGGAAACACCATATATTTT.